This is a list of T cell receptor beta chains from one sample in a study of molecular identifiers for immune sequencing clone quantification. One entry per CDR3 protein results from TCRdb running MiXCR on the PCR reads. Of roughly 300,000 distinct CDR3 sequences in the sample, about 23% were seen once. The sequencing input was naive CD8+ T cells from blood, with Jurkat cell RNA spiked in. Receptor source: a human donor in good health. Some libraries in this study had Jurkat cell RNA spiked in. Both conserved end residues are part of each CDR3. A D gene is named only where the DNA matches it firmly. A clone size is listed for some rows: how often the clone was seen (once, few, many), or a class if it is expanded.

j_call	v_call	d_call	clone_size	cdr3_nt	cdr3_aa
TRBJ2-7	TRBV7-3	TRBD1	few	TGTGCCAGCAGCTTAACGGGACAGGGGGTCCACGAGCAGTACTTC	CASSLTGQGVHEQYF
TRBJ1-1	TRBV4-2	-	few	TGTGCCAGCAGCCAAGAAGAGGCAGCCTCCTTCCCTATGAACACTGAAGCTTTCTTT	CASSQEEAASFPMNTEAFF
TRBJ2-5	TRBV7-9	-	-	TGTGCCAGCAGCTTCCCCGTAACACAAGAGACCCAGTACTTC	CASSFPVTQETQYF
TRBJ1-2	TRBV5-6	-	-	TGTGCCAGCAGCTTCGTCCAGGTTAACTATGGCTACACCTTC	CASSFVQVNYGYTF
TRBJ2-3	TRBV4-3	-	many	TGCGCCAGCAGCCAAAGCTGGGGTGTCACAGATACGCAGTATTTT	CASSQSWGVTDTQYF
TRBJ2-5	TRBV6-6	TRBD1	-	TGTGCCAGCAGGGTAACAGGGGGAACGGAGACCCAGTACTTC	CASRVTGGTETQYF
TRBJ2-7	TRBV7-9	TRBD2	-	TGTGCCAGCAGCCCCAGCGGGAACCCCGCCTCACACGCCTACGAGCAGTACTTC	CASSPSGNPASHAYEQYF
TRBJ2-7	TRBV4-3	-	many	TGCGCCAGCAGCCAGTTGAGGTACGAGCAGTACTTC	CASSQLRYEQYF
TRBJ2-5	TRBV7-9	-	many	TGTGCCAGCAGCTGGGGATCCTTGTCAGAAGAGACCCAGTACTTC	CASSWGSLSEETQYF
TRBJ1-5	TRBV28	TRBD1	many	TGTGCCAGCCATGGGGACAGTTTTAATCAGCCCCAGCATTTT	CASHGDSFNQPQHF